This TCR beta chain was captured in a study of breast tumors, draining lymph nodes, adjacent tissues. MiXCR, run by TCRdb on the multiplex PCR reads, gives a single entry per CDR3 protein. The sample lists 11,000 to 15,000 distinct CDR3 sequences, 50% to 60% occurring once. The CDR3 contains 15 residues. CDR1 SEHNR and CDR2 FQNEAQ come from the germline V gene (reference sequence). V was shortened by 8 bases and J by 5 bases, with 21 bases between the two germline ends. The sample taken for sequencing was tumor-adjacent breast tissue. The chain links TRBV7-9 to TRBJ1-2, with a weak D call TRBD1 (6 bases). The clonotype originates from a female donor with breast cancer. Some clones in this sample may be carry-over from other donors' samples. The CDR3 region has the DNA TGTGCCAGCCTAACCAAGGAGGGGGAGGGGTATGGCTACACCTTC. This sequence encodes CASLTKEGEGYGYTF. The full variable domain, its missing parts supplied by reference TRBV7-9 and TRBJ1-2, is DTGVSQNPRHKITKRGQNVTFRCDPISEHNRLYWYRQTLGQGPEFLTYFQNEAQLEKSRLLSDRFSAERPKGSFSTLEIQRTEQGDSAMYLCASLTKEGEGYGYTFGSGTRLTVV.